The 18 T cell receptor beta chains below come from one sample, sequenced in a study of OX40 agonist ivuxolimab in advanced cancers. Profiled with immunoSEQ multiplex PCR; TCRdb holds only in-frame clones, not every one. The sample holds 50,000 to 70,000 clones, 84% seen once. Here the sequenced sample was CD4+ or CD8+ T cells sorted from blood, taken in a trial of the OX40 agonist ivuxolimab. The source of these receptors is an adult with an advanced solid tumor such as melanoma, head and neck, liver or kidney cancer.

This clone was observed a few times. V gene TRBV7-6 combines with J gene TRBJ2-3; no clear D. The CDR3 sequence is 12 residues long. Trimming removed 4 bases at V and 4 bases at J, with 6 bases between. Germline V gene data show CDR1 as SGHVS and CDR2 as FNYEAQ. The CDR3 DNA reads TGTGCCAGCAGCTCAGGAGCAGATACGCAGTATTTT. Translated: CASSSGADTQYF.

The chain has TRBV28 and TRBJ2-1; the match to TRBD1 covers 10 bases. The CDR3 spans 13 residues. The J segment lost 7 bases and the V segment lost 6 bases, leaving 3 bases of the junction unmatched. Germline lookup yields CDR1 MDHEN and CDR2 SYDVKM. The CDR3, as DNA: TGTGCCAGCAGGAGGACAGGGGGGAATGAGCAGTTCTTC. This codes for CASRRTGGNEQFF.

CDR3 protein: CALSAGALYEQYF. CDR3 in DNA: TGTGCCCTATCGGCAGGGGCACTATACGAGCAGTACTTC. The chain carries TRBV30 and TRBJ2-7; tentatively, D is TRBD1 (6 bases). The CDR3 extends over 13 amino acids. Per the germline V gene, CDR1 is GTSNPN and CDR2 is SVGIG (reference sequence). The V end was cut by 8 bases, the J end by 4 bases, with 18 bases between.

V gene TRBV2 combines with J gene TRBJ2-4, with D tentatively TRBD1 (5 bases). CDR3 length: 17 amino acids. Looked up from germline, CDR1 is SNHLY and CDR2 is FYNNEI. V lost 0 bases and J lost 0, with 12 bases in between. Written as DNA, the CDR3 is TGTGCCAGCAGTGAAGCGCTAGGGGTACTAGCCAAAAACATTCAGTACTTC. It encodes CASSEALGVLAKNIQYF.

The gene calls are TRBV10-1 and TRBJ2-1, with TRBD1 identical over 8 bases. V lost 2 bases and J lost 5; bases outside the gene matches: 5. Germline V gene data show CDR1 as WNHNN and CDR2 as SYGVQD (reference sequence). The CDR3 length is 15 residues. Written as DNA, the CDR3 is TGCGCCAGCAGTGAGCCCCGGACAGGGCACAATGAGCAGTTCTTC. Its protein product is CASSEPRTGHNEQFF.

This chain joins TRBV2 and TRBJ1-3; D might be TRBD1 (5 bases). Trimming shortened V by 7 bases and J by 4 bases, and 8 bases separated the two germline ends. CDR1 and CDR2 (germline): SNHLY, FYNNEI. The CDR3 has 12 residues. CDR3 nucleotide sequence: TGTGCCAGCAATGGGGGGGGAAACACCATATATTTT. This sequence encodes CASNGGGNTIYF.

This chain connects TRBV5-1 to TRBJ2-1, with 8 bases matching TRBD1. Germline CDR1 SGHRS, CDR2 YFSETQ. Germline trimming cut 3 bases from V and 5 bases from J; bases unmatched to any gene: 10. The CDR3 loop spans 16 amino acids. CDR3 DNA: TGCGCCAGCAGCTCTTCACCCGGGACAGGCAACAATGAGCAGTTCTTC. This gives the protein CASSSSPGTGNNEQFF. Drawing the rest from reference TRBV5-1 and TRBJ2-1, the complete variable domain is KAGVTQTPRYLIKTRGQQVTLSCSPISGHRSVSWYQQTPGQGLQFLFEYFSETQRNKGNFPGRFSGRQFSNSRSEMNVSTLELGDSALYLCASSSSPGTGNNEQFFGPGTRLTVL.

This rearrangement joins TRBV5-6 to TRBJ2-5; a weak D match, TRBD1 (5 bases). V was cut by 4 bases and J by 2 bases, with 15 bases left in between. CDR3 length: 15 amino acids. Germline values: CDR1 SGHDT, CDR2 YYEEEE. The chain's CDR3 is CASSPTGATQETQYF. In nucleotides, the CDR3 is TGTGCCAGCAGCCCAACAGGAGCTACACAAGAGACCCAGTACTTC. The full variable domain, completed using reference TRBV5-6 and TRBJ2-5, is DAGVTQSPTHLIKTRGQQVTLRCSPKSGHDTVSWYQQALGQGPQFIFQYYEEEERQRGNFPDRFSGHQFPNYSSELNVNALLLGDSALYLCASSPTGATQETQYFGPGTRLLVL.

The J gene is TRBJ1-6, the V gene TRBV14; possibly TRBD1 for D (5 bases). V was clipped by 1 base and J by 7 bases, with 14 bases between them. This CDR3 spans 16 amino acids. Per the germline V gene, CDR1 is SGHDN and CDR2 is FVKESK. CDR3 loop: CASSQGGGRWNSPLHF. CDR3 DNA: TGTGCCAGCAGCCAAGGCGGGGGAAGATGGAATTCACCCCTCCACTTT.

The gene calls are TRBV10-3 and TRBJ1-6; no firm D call. Germline CDR1 is ENHRY and CDR2 is SYGVKD. Trimming took off 3 bases at V and 6 bases at J, with 6 bases between the two ends. The CDR3 contains 13 residues. CDR3 protein: CAISETPNSPLHF. The CDR3 nucleotides are TGTGCCATCAGTGAAACACCTAATTCACCCCTCCACTTT.

The table lists this clone with a count of one. The chain carries TRBV10-1 and TRBJ2-3, with TRBD2 as a possible D gene (5 bases). The V gene lost 0 bases and the J gene lost 5 bases, with 18 bases spanning the gap. The germline CDR1 and CDR2 sequences are WNHNN and SYGVQD (reference sequence). The CDR3 runs 17 residues. The CDR3, as DNA: TGCGCCAGCAGTGAGTCAGTCTGGCCGGGGATGGAAGATACGCAGTATTTT. Protein: CASSESVWPGMEDTQYF.

Written as DNA, the CDR3 is TGTGCCAGCAGCTTGGACAGGGGTGACATTCAGTACTTC. Translating it yields CASSLDRGDIQYF. The chain couples TRBV11-2 to TRBJ2-4, with TRBD1 identical over 9 bases. The germline V gene encodes CDR1 SGHAT and CDR2 FQNNGV. J gave up 8 bases and V 3 bases, and 2 bases lay outside the gene matches. The CDR3 is 13 residues long. Drawing the rest from reference TRBV11-2 and TRBJ2-4, the complete variable domain is EAGVAQSPRYKIIEKRQSVAFWCNPISGHATLYWYQQILGQGPKLLIQFQNNGVVDDSQLPKDRFSAERLKGVDSTLKIQPAKLEDSAVYLCASSLDRGDIQYFGAGTRLSVL.

CDR3 in amino acids: CATPQTAGRSYNEQFF. CDR3 sequence (DNA): TGTGCCACCCCACAAACAGCGGGCCGCTCCTACAATGAGCAGTTCTTC. This chain uses TRBV27 with TRBJ2-1; possible D gene TRBD2, 6 bases. Trimming took 10 bases from V and 0 from J, leaving 19 bases between them. Germline V CDR1 and CDR2: MNHEY, SMNVEV (reference sequence). This CDR3 is built from 16 residues.

The chain uses TRBV5-1 and TRBJ2-5; tentatively, D is TRBD1 (6 bases). V lost 0 bases, J lost 2 bases, and 11 bases lay in between. Germline CDR1 reads SGHRS; CDR2 reads YFSETQ. CDR3 size: 15 residues. The CDR3 is CASSLVGTPQETQYF. The CDR3 DNA reads TGCGCCAGCAGCTTGGTGGGGACACCACAAGAGACCCAGTACTTC.

By proportion, this clone is medium-sized. The chain combines TRBV19 with TRBJ2-2; unclear D gene. Germline V CDR1 and CDR2: LNHDA, SQIVND (reference sequence). The CDR3 has 13 residues. Deletions cut 7 bases from V and 7 bases from J, with 13 bases between. As DNA, the CDR3 is TGTGCCAGTACCAGTCTGGGAAACGGGGAGCTGTTTTTT. It is translated as CASTSLGNGELFF.

V gene TRBV6-1 combines with J gene TRBJ1-5; no reliable D call. With 1 base removed from V and 2 bases from J, the gap between germline ends came to 6 bases. In germline, CDR1 is MNHNS, CDR2 SASEGT. This CDR3 contains 14 residues. The chain's CDR3 is CASSEGAGNQPQHF. CDR3 DNA: TGTGCCAGCAGTGAAGGGGCGGGCAATCAGCCCCAGCATTTT.

This sequence joins TRBV27 and TRBJ2-3; D unclear. Trimming left V 3 bases short and J 4 bases short, with 11 bases between. CDR3 size: 14 residues. CDR1 is MNHEY, CDR2 SMNVEV, per germline (reference sequence). This CDR3 is CASSFDLIPDTQYF. The CDR3 DNA follows: TGTGCCAGCAGTTTTGACCTAATTCCAGATACGCAGTATTTT.

This chain connects TRBV6-1 to TRBJ2-3; D tentatively reads TRBD1 or TRBD2 (5 bases each). V lost 8 bases and J lost 4, with 13 bases in between. The CDR3 covers 13 residues. Looked up from germline, CDR1 is MNHNS and CDR2 is SASEGT. CDR3 sequence reads: CASSALGADTQYF. CDR3 coding DNA: TGTGCCAGCTCTGCGTTGGGGGCAGATACGCAGTATTTT.